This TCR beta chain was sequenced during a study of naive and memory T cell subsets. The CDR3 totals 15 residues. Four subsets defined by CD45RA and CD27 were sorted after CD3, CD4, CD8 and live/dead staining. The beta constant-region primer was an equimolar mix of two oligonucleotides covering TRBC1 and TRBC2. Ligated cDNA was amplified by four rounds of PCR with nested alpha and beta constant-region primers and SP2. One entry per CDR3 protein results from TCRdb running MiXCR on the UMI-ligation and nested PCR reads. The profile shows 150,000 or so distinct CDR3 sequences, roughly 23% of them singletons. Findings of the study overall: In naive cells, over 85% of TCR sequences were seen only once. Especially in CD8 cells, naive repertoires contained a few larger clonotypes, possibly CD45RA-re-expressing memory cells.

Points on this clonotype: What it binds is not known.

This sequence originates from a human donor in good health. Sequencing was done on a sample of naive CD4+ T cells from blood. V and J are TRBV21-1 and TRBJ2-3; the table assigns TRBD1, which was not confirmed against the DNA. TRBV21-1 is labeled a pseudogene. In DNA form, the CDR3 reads TGTGCCTGGAAAACCGGGACACCGAGCACAGATACGCAGTATTTT. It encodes CAWKTGTPSTDTQYF.